A selection of T cell receptor beta chains follows, all from one sample in a study of cytomegalovirus exposure and HLA in healthy donors. Sequencing was performed with immunoSEQ multiplex PCR; in TCRdb, only in-frame clones are kept and a portion is missing. The sample lists 120,000 or so clones, roughly three quarters seen once, with 2% to 2.5% in the top ten. Sequencing was carried out using PBMCs. The receptors here all came from a man younger than 30 in good health and CMV-seronegative. The CDR3 runs from the conserved cysteine through the conserved F or W. A D gene is named only where the DNA matches it firmly. Size tells how often a clone was seen (once, few, many) or the class of an expanded clone, and some rows leave it out.

clone size,J gene,V gene,D gene,CDR3 DNA,CDR3 protein
.,TRBJ1-4,TRBV5-8,.,TGTGCCAGCAGCTTGGAGGCCAATAGGGGGAATGAAAAACTGTTTTTT,CASSLEANRGNEKLFF
.,TRBJ1-1,TRBV19,.,TGTGCCAGTAGTATGGGGGGTCAGGTCACTGAAGCTTTCTTT,CASSMGGQVTEAFF
.,TRBJ1-1,TRBV5-1,TRBD1,TGCGCCAGCAGCGCTCCCCCGGGACAGGGGACCACTGAAGCTTTCTTT,CASSAPPGQGTTEAFF
.,TRBJ2-1,TRBV6-4,.,TGTGCCAGCAGTGATGGGGGGACCCACACGGATGAGCAGTTCTTC,CASSDGGTHTDEQFF
once,TRBJ2-3,TRBV6-4,.,TGTGCCAGCAGTGACTCGAAGAGCCCAAGAGATACGCAGTATTTT,CASSDSKSPRDTQYF
few,TRBJ2-5,TRBV5-1,.,TGCGCCAGCAGCGCCCCCGCCAGGGGAGAGACCCAGTACTTC,CASSAPARGETQYF
.,TRBJ2-7,TRBV5-1,TRBD2,TGCGCCAGCAGCTTATGGGTAGCGGGAGGAACCTACGAGCAGTACTTC,CASSLWVAGGTYEQYF
.,TRBJ1-5,TRBV9,TRBD1,TGTGCCAGCAGCGTAGCGGGGCAGGGGGCCCGTGAACTCCAGCATTTT,CASSVAGQGARELQHF
.,TRBJ1-6,TRBV28,TRBD1,TGTGCCAGCAGCACCGGGGACAGGTTCACTTCACCCCTCCACTTT,CASSTGDRFTSPLHF
.,TRBJ2-7,TRBV5-1,TRBD2,TGCGCCAGCAGGGAGGCTAGCGGTTCCATGTACGAGCAGTACTTC,CASREASGSMYEQYF
.,TRBJ1-1,TRBV5-4,.,TGTGCCAGCAGCCTGAGGCAAATGAACACTGAAGCTTTCTTT,CASSLRQMNTEAFF
few,TRBJ1-1,TRBV27,.,TGTGCCAGCAGTCACCGGGACATGAACACTGAAGCTTTCTTT,CASSHRDMNTEAFF
.,TRBJ1-1,TRBV19,TRBD1,TGTGCCAGTAGTATGGGACAGTTCATGAACACTGAAGCTTTCTTT,CASSMGQFMNTEAFF
.,TRBJ2-2,TRBV7-9,TRBD2,TGTGCCAGCAGCCCACGGACTAGCGGGAGGCCCGACACCGGGGAGCTGTTTTTT,CASSPRTSGRPDTGELFF
.,TRBJ1-5,TRBV6-6,.,TGTGCCAGCGGGGGGAGCAATCAGCCCCAGCATTTT,CASGGSNQPQHF
.,TRBJ2-1,TRBV6-4,TRBD2,TGTGCCAGCAGTGACTATATGGCTAGCGGGAACTCCTACAATGAGCAGTTCTTC,CASSDYMASGNSYNEQFF
.,TRBJ1-2,TRBV5-1,.,TGCGCCAGCAGCTTGCGGGCGGCCGAAGGGGCTGGCTACACCTTC,CASSLRAAEGAGYTF
.,TRBJ1-4,TRBV7-2,.,TGTGCCAGCAGCTTAGCCCGTTCAGGTAGTGAAAAACTGTTTTTT,CASSLARSGSEKLFF
.,TRBJ2-1,TRBV1,.,TGCACCAGCAGCCAAGTTGGGGAGCGGGAACGTCCAGCGAATGAGCAGTTCTTC,CTSSQVGERERPANEQFF
.,TRBJ2-3,TRBV29-1,.,TGCAGCGTCCAGGGGTTAAGCACAGATACGCAGTATTTT,CSVQGLSTDTQYF
.,TRBJ1-1,TRBV6-6,TRBD1,TGTGCCAGCAGCCAGAGCCAGGGGGCTGAAGCTTTCTTT,CASSQSQGAEAFF
.,TRBJ2-1,TRBV29-1,TRBD1,TGCAGCGTTGGTCAGGGGGTGGTTTACAATGAGCAGTTCTTC,CSVGQGVVYNEQFF
.,TRBJ2-2,TRBV9,TRBD1,TGTGCCAGCAAACCGACAGGGGCAACCGGGGAGCTGTTTTTT,CASKPTGATGELFF
.,TRBJ2-2,TRBV29-1,.,TGCAGCGTTGAGGGGGGGGCGACCGGGGAGCTGTTTTTT,CSVEGGATGELFF
.,TRBJ2-3,TRBV19,.,TGTGCCAGTAGAGGGGGTAGCACAGATACGCAGTATTTT,CASRGGSTDTQYF
.,TRBJ2-6,TRBV5-1,TRBD2,TGCGCCAGCAGCCAGAGACTAGCGGGCTTCTCTGGGGCCAACGTCCTGACTTTC,CASSQRLAGFSGANVLTF
.,TRBJ2-2,TRBV13,TRBD1,TGTGCCAGCAGCTTACTGGAGCAGGGGGCTTTGACCGGGGAGCTGTTTTTT,CASSLLEQGALTGELFF
.,TRBJ1-1,TRBV4-3,.,TGCGCCAGCAGCCCCCGGGGAACAGCGAACACTGAAGCTTTCTTT,CASSPRGTANTEAFF
.,TRBJ2-3,TRBV19,TRBD2,TGTGCCACAAGTAGCGGGAGTCAACGGGCAGATACGCAGTATTTT,CATSSGSQRADTQYF
.,TRBJ1-2,TRBV10-3,TRBD1,TGTGCCATCAGCGCCCCCCCCGGACAGGGACGGCATGGCTACACCTTC,CAISAPPGQGRHGYTF
.,TRBJ2-1,TRBV5-1,TRBD2,TGCGCCAGCAGCTTGGTAGAAAAAAGACTAGCGGGAGCGATAAGTGAGCAGTTCTTC,CASSLVEKRLAGAISEQFF
.,TRBJ2-6,TRBV7-3,.,TGTGCCAGCAGCTTATTAGGGAGGCGGAGCTCAGGGGGCTCTGGGGCCAACGTCCTGACTTTC,CASSLLGRRSSGGSGANVLTF
.,TRBJ2-1,TRBV7-9,.,TGTGCCAGCAGCTTAGAGCGTACAGGGAAGAATGAGCAGTTCTTC,CASSLERTGKNEQFF
few,TRBJ1-5,TRBV16,.,TGTGCCAGCAGCCAAGGCACGCCACGAGGGCAGCCCCAGCATTTT,CASSQGTPRGQPQHF
once,TRBJ2-7,TRBV4-3,.,TGCGCCAGCAGCCAAGAAAGGACTACCTACATCGCCTACGAGCAGTACTTC,CASSQERTTYIAYEQYF
.,TRBJ2-1,TRBV18,TRBD2,TGTGCCAGCTCTCGACTAGCGGGGGAAGGTAATGAGCAGTTCTTC,CASSRLAGEGNEQFF
.,TRBJ2-5,TRBV2,TRBD2,TGTGCCAGCAGCCTCGGGACTAGCGGTAAAGAGACCCAGTACTTC,CASSLGTSGKETQYF
.,TRBJ2-7,TRBV15,TRBD1,TGTGCCACCAGCAGAGAAGGGACAGCACGCTACGAGCAGTACTTC,CATSREGTARYEQYF
few,TRBJ1-1,TRBV19,TRBD1,TGTGCCAGTAGTATGGGGCTGGGGACAGGAGGCACTGAAGCTTTCTTT,CASSMGLGTGGTEAFF
.,TRBJ2-3,TRBV10-2,.,TGCGCCAGCAGAGCCAATACAGATACGCAGTATTTT,CASRANTDTQYF